Listed here are 18 T cell receptor beta chains from one sample, sequenced in a study of shared clonotypes between healthy human individuals. The protocol was immunoSEQ multiplex PCR, while the TCRdb copy is restricted to in-frame clones and leaves out a portion. The profile shows 2 million to 2.5 million clones, 80% to 95% of them singletons. The material sequenced was naive CD4+ T cells from PBMCs. The subset is: CD45RA+ positively selected. The receptors were sampled from a man aged 18 to 29 in good health. Some clones in this sample may be carry-over from other donors' samples.

This chain connects TRBV6-1 to TRBJ2-1; D tentatively fits TRBD1 or TRBD2 (5 bases each). In germline, CDR1 is MNHNS, CDR2 SASEGT. V lost 8 bases to trimming and J lost 5 bases, with 16 bases between them. The CDR3 totals 14 residues. CDR3 nucleotide sequence: TGTGCCAGCTCCCTTCCAAGGGGACACAATGAGCAGTTCTTC. Amino acid sequence: CASSLPRGHNEQFF.

The chain is built from TRBV7-9 and TRBJ2-1, with 10 bases identical to TRBD2. This CDR3 is 15 amino acids long. The germline CDR1 and CDR2 sequences are SEHNR and FQNEAQ (reference sequence). V lost 4 bases, J lost 2 bases, and 2 bases stayed unmatched. Here the CDR3 DNA reads TGTGCCAGCAGCTCACTAGCGGGACCCTACAATGAGCAGTTCTTC. This codes for CASSSLAGPYNEQFF.

Notes on this clone: This same CDR3 is encoded by further DNA sequences in the sample. The chain uses TRBV7-2 and TRBJ1-1, with 7 bases identical to TRBD1. The germline gives CDR1 SGHTA, CDR2 FQGNSA. The CDR3 is 14 amino acids. V lost 3 bases and J lost 1; bases outside the gene matches: 2. CDR3 nucleotide sequence: TGTGCCAGCAGCTTTTCAGGGGGGAACACTGAAGCTTTCTTT. The encoded protein is CASSFSGGNTEAFF.

This sequence joins TRBV6-5 and TRBJ1-2; tentative D call: TRBD1 (5 bases). The germline V gene encodes CDR1 MNHEY and CDR2 SVGAGI. The CDR3 contains 14 residues. The V end was cut by 2 bases, the J end by 4 bases, with 11 bases between. The CDR3, as DNA: TGTGCCAGCAGTTACACCGGGACGTCCTATGGCTACACCTTC. It codes for CASSYTGTSYGYTF.

This chain uses TRBV5-1 with TRBJ2-2, with 7 positions matching TRBD1. V shed 4 bases and J 1 base; nucleotides not matched to a gene: 7. The CDR3 is 16 amino acids. Germline loops: CDR1 SGHRS, CDR2 YFSETQ. The CDR3 nucleotides are TGCGCCAGCAGCATGGGACAGCCGAGGAACACCGGGGAGCTGTTTTTT. Translated, it gives CASSMGQPRNTGELFF.

The CDR3 DNA follows: TGTGCCAGCAGTTCCGGCCGTACGGTGGGAGGAAACACCATATATTTT. Encoded protein: CASSSGRTVGGNTIYF. This chain connects TRBV6-5 to TRBJ1-3; D is ambiguous. Trimming left V 4 bases short and J 4 bases short, with 17 bases between. The CDR3 loop spans 16 amino acids. In germline, CDR1 is MNHEY, CDR2 SVGAGI.

V usage is TRBV5-1 and J usage is TRBJ1-1; D uncertain. Trimming took off 0 bases at V and 1 base at J, with 10 bases between the two ends. Per the germline V gene, CDR1 is SGHRS and CDR2 is YFSETQ. The CDR3 sequence is 15 residues long. DNA of the CDR3: TGCGCCAGCAGCTTGGTCCGGAGGGAGAACACTGAAGCTTTCTTT. It is translated as CASSLVRRENTEAFF.

This chain joins TRBV5-4 and TRBJ2-6, with a possible D match to TRBD2 (5 bases). With 9 bases removed from V and 0 bases from J, the gap between germline ends came to 13 bases. Per the germline V gene, CDR1 is SGHNT and CDR2 is YYREEE (reference sequence). This CDR3 has 15 amino acids. DNA for the CDR3: TGTGCCACGAATGACGGGGACTCTGGGGCCAACGTCCTGACTTTC. Translation gives CATNDGDSGANVLTF.

This chain links TRBV19 with TRBJ2-3, with D unresolved. CDR1 and CDR2 (germline): LNHDA, SQIVND (reference sequence). Between the trimmed V and J ends, which lost 5 bases and 4 bases, there was a span of 10 bases. The CDR3 consists of 13 residues. The CDR3 here is CASSALEPDTQYF. For the CDR3, the DNA is TGTGCCAGTAGTGCCTTGGAGCCAGATACGCAGTATTTT.

This chain connects TRBV28 to TRBJ1-3; D is perhaps TRBD1 (6 bases). The CDR3 length is 15 residues. The ends were cut back, 2 bases at V and 4 bases at J, with 12 bases in the middle. CDR1 and CDR2 from the germline V gene are MDHEN and SYDVKM. CDR3 residues: CASSLPGVFGNTIYF. For the CDR3, the DNA is TGTGCCAGCAGTTTACCAGGGGTATTCGGAAACACCATATATTTT.

The chain carries TRBV7-2 and TRBJ1-3, with TRBD1 identical over 7 bases. V lost 4 bases to trimming and J lost 4 bases; unmatched junction nucleotides: 7. CDR1 and CDR2 from the germline V gene are SGHTA and FQGNSA. The CDR3 length is 15 residues. The CDR3 region has the DNA TGTGCCAGCAGCTCAACAGGGGTCCCCGGAAACACCATATATTTT. It is translated as CASSSTGVPGNTIYF.

The CDR3 loop reads CASSYLAALNEQFF. The DNA for the CDR3 is TGTGCCAGCAGTTACCTAGCGGCTCTCAATGAGCAGTTCTTC. The rearrangement uses TRBV6-6 and TRBJ2-1; 7 bases match TRBD2. V shed 2 bases and J 6 bases; nucleotides not matched to a gene: 4. Per the germline V gene, CDR1 is MNHNY and CDR2 is SVGAGI (reference sequence). This CDR3 has 14 amino acids.

V is TRBV28 and J is TRBJ2-7; D is undetermined. Germline assignment: CDR1 MDHEN and CDR2 SYDVKM. CDR3 length: 13 residues. The V end lost 5 bases, the J end lost 2 bases, and 10 bases lay between the germline ends. The CDR3 DNA follows: TGTGCCAGCAGTCCAAGACTTACCTACGAGCAGTACTTC. Its translation is CASSPRLTYEQYF.

For the CDR3, the DNA is TGTGCCAGCAGCGTAGTAGGGGCCGCGAACACCGGGGAGCTGTTTTTT. This translates into CASSVVGAANTGELFF. The rearrangement links TRBV9 to TRBJ2-2; D is possibly TRBD1 (5 bases). The germline V and J ends were trimmed by 0 bases and 0 bases, with 9 bases remaining between them. The CDR3 runs 16 residues. Germline V gene data show CDR1 as SGDLS and CDR2 as YYNGEE.

This rearrangement joins TRBV12-5 to TRBJ2-1, with TRBD2 matching 8 bases. The CDR3 consists of 15 residues. Trimming took 6 bases from V and 9 from J; bases not matched to a gene: 13. Germline lookup yields CDR1 LGHNT and CDR2 FRNRAP. CDR3 in DNA: TGTGCTAGTGGACTGACTAGCGACTTACGCGGTGAGCAGTTCTTC. It codes for CASGLTSDLRGEQFF.

The V call is TRBV28, the J call TRBJ2-7, with TRBD1 matching 9 bases. With 6 bases clipped from V and 7 bases from J, the junction kept 10 bases outside the gene matches. Per germline, CDR1 MDHEN and CDR2 SYDVKM. The CDR3 extends over 14 amino acids. CDR3 DNA sequence: TGTGCCAGCAGACCGGGACAGGGCTATGGAGAGCAGTACTTC. Translated: CASRPGQGYGEQYF.

V usage is TRBV5-4 and J usage is TRBJ2-3, with D possibly matching TRBD2 (5 bases). V gave up 0 bases and J gave up 6 bases, with 17 bases separating them. The CDR3 sequence is 16 residues long. The V gene's germline CDR1 is SGHNT and CDR2 YYREEE (reference sequence). The CDR3 DNA follows: TGTGCCAGCAGCTTGGAATCCGCGCTGCAGCGGGATACGCAGTATTTT. This gives the protein CASSLESALQRDTQYF.

Remarks on this clone: Germline and junction disagree at one end, which may indicate a read error. DNA of the CDR3: TGTGCCAGCAGGGAAGGCTCCACTGAAGCTTTCTTT. This gives the protein CASREGSTEAFF. J is TRBJ1-1 and V is TRBV2; D is uncertain. The germline V gene encodes CDR1 SNHLY and CDR2 FYNNEI. CDR3 size: 12 residues.